The rows below give T cell receptor beta chains drawn from one sample of a study of blood T cells in healthy people across ages. One entry per CDR3 protein results from TCRdb running MiXCR on the 5' RACE reads. The repertoire holds around 1,500,000 distinct CDR3 sequences, with 28% as singletons. The sequencing sample was made of blood. The receptors come from a woman aged 25 to 39 in good health. Each CDR3 is given with its conserved first and last residue. The D gene is left open where the match is weak. Size values are once, few and many counts, or a class for expanded clones, and some rows have none.

v_call	j_call	d_call	clone_size	cdr3_nt	cdr3_aa
TRBV28	TRBJ1-6	TRBD1	-	TGTGCCAGCAGTTTCGGGACAGGGTGGTCACCCCTCCACTTT	CASSFGTGWSPLHF
TRBV2	TRBJ2-7	-	few	TGTGCCAGCACGTCGGACAGCTACGAGCAGTACTTC	CASTSDSYEQYF
TRBV9	TRBJ2-1	TRBD2	few	TGTGCCAGCAGCTACCCTAGCGGCCGCTACAATGAGCAGTTCTTC	CASSYPSGRYNEQFF
TRBV10-3	TRBJ2-3	-	few	TGTGCCATCAGTGGTCGCGGTGGCGGGGATGAAGTGAGGAGCACAGATACGCAGTATTTT	CAISGRGGGDEVRSTDTQYF
TRBV29-1	TRBJ2-2	TRBD2	-	TGCAGCGTTGCCGGGACTAGCGGGGCCTACACCGGGGAGCTGTTTTTT	CSVAGTSGAYTGELFF
TRBV7-2	TRBJ2-1	TRBD2	many	TGTGCCAGCACCCTGACTAGCGGGAGTAATGAGCAGTTCTTC	CASTLTSGSNEQFF
TRBV5-5	TRBJ1-1	-	many	TGTGCCAGCAGCTCTCCGATGAACACTGAAGCTTTCTTT	CASSSPMNTEAFF
TRBV11-2	TRBJ1-3	-	-	TGTGCCAGCAGCTTAGATTGGAGCTCTGGAAACACCATATATTTT	CASSLDWSSGNTIYF
TRBV6-5	TRBJ2-5	TRBD1	-	TGTGCCAGCAGTTTACAGGGGGGCATGGGGGAGCAGTACTTC	CASSLQGGMGEQYF
TRBV20-1	TRBJ2-1	TRBD1	-	TGCAGTGTTATATTCCGGGACAGGGGGTTGGTCGATGAGCAGTTCTTC	CSVIFRDRGLVDEQFF
TRBV7-2	TRBJ2-3	TRBD1	few	TGTGCCAGCAGCACCTTAGGGACAGATGCGCAGTATTTT	CASSTLGTDAQYF
TRBV7-2	TRBJ2-5	-	many	TGTGCCAGCAGCAGGGGACTTCAAGAGACCCAGTACTTC	CASSRGLQETQYF
TRBV7-2	TRBJ2-5	TRBD1	many	TGTGCCAGCAGCAGGGGGCGGGAAGAGACCCAGTACTTC	CASSRGREETQYF
TRBV2	TRBJ2-2	TRBD1	once	TGTGCCAGCAGTGAACAGGGGGCTAGCACCGGGGGGCTGTTTTTT	CASSEQGASTGGLFF
TRBV6-2/TRBV6-3	TRBJ2-1	TRBD2	-	TGTGCCAGCAGTTACCCTCGGGAGGGCCGGAATGAGCAGTTCTTC	CASSYPREGRNEQFF
TRBV6-2/TRBV6-3	TRBJ1-2	-	-	TGTGCCAGCAGGATAAGGGGGGACAACTATGGCTACACCTTC	CASRIRGDNYGYTF
TRBV15	TRBJ2-1	-	few	TGTGCCGTCGGGGCAGGTTGGAGCTCCTACAATGAGCAGTTCTTC	CAVGAGWSSYNEQFF
TRBV11-2	TRBJ2-6	-	-	TGTGCCAGCAGCAAAGCCGTAGGGGCTGGGGCCAACGTCCTGACTTTC	CASSKAVGAGANVLTF
TRBV20-1	TRBJ2-7	-	many	TGCAGTGCTACGCGGCCGTCCGCCTACGAGCAGTACTTC	CSATRPSAYEQYF
TRBV5-5	TRBJ2-4	-	many	TGTGCCAGCAGCCGCCCAGGGGCCAAAAACATCCAGTACTTC	CASSRPGAKNIQYF
TRBV7-3	TRBJ2-1	-	many	TGTGCCAGCAGCTTAGGCAGGGAACGCTACAATGAGCAGTTCTTC	CASSLGRERYNEQFF
TRBV6-6	TRBJ1-6	-	few	TGTGCCAGCAGTTACGTGTCAGGGGACTCACCCCTCCACTTT	CASSYVSGDSPLHF
TRBV12-3/TRBV12-4	TRBJ2-7	-	many	TGTGCCAGCAGTAGAGCCTTAACCCGGGACAAGATTTACGAGCAGTACTTC	CASSRALTRDKIYEQYF
TRBV6-1	TRBJ2-7	-	-	TGTGCCAGCAGTAGTACCGCAACCCCCCCCTACGAGCACTACTTC	CASSSTATPPYEHYF
TRBV5-1	TRBJ2-6	TRBD1	few	TGCGCCAGCAGCTTTCGAGGGGGCCACTACTCTGGGGCCAACGTCCTGACTTTC	CASSFRGGHYSGANVLTF